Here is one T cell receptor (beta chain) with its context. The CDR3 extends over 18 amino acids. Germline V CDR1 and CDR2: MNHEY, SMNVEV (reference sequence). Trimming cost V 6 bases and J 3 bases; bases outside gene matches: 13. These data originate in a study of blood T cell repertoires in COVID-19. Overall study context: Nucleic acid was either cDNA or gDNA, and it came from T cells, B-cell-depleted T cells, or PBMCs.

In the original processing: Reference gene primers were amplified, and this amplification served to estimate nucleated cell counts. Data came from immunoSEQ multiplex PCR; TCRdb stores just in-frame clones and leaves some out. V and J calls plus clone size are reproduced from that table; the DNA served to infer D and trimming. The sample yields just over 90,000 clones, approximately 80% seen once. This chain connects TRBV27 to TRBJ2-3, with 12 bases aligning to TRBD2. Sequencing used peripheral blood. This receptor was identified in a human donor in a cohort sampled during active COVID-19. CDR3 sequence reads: CASSLQPSTSGRTDTQYF. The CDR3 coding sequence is TGTGCCAGCAGCCTTCAACCTTCGACTAGCGGGAGAACAGATACGCAGTATTTT.